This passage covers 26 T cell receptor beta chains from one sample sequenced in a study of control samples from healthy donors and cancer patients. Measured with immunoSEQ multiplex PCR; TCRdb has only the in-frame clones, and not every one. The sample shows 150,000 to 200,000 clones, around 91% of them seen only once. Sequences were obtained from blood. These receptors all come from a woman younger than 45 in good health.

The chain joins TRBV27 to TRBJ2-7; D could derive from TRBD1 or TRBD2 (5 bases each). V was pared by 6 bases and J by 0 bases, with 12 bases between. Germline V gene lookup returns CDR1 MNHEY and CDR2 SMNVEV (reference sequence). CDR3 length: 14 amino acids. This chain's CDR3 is CASSRDLSSYEQYF. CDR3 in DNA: TGTGCCAGCAGCCGGGACCTCAGCTCCTACGAGCAGTACTTC.

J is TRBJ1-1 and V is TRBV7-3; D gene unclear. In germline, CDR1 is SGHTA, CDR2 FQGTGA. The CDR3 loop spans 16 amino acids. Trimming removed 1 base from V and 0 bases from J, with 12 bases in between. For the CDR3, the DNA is TGTGCCAGCAGCTTAAGGGGAGGACTCATGAACACTGAAGCTTTCTTT. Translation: CASSLRGGLMNTEAFF.

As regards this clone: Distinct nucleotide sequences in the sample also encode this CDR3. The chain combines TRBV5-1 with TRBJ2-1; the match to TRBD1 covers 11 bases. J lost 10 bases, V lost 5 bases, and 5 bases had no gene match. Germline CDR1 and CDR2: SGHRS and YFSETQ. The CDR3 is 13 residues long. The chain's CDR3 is CASRDRGQGEQFF. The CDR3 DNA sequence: TGCGCCAGCAGGGACAGGGGGCAGGGCGAGCAGTTCTTC.

The DNA for the CDR3 is TGTGCCACCAGCAGAGGCTACAATTCACCCCTCCACTTT. This translates into CATSRGYNSPLHF. The V and J genes are TRBV15 and TRBJ1-6; unclear D gene. Trimming shortened V by 1 base and J by 7 bases, and 5 bases separated the two germline ends. Germline CDR1 is LNHNV and CDR2 is YYDKDF (reference sequence). The CDR3 totals 13 residues.

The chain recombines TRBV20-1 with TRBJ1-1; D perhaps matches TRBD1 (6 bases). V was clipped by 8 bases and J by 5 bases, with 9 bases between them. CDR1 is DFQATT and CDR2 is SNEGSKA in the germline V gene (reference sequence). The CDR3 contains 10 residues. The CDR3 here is CSTGWTEAFF. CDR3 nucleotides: TGCAGTACAGGGTGGACTGAAGCTTTCTTT.

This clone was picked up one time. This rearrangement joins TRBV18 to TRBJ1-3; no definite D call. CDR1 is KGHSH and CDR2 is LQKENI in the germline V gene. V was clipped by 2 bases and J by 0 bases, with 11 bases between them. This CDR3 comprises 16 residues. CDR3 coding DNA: TGTGCCAGCTCACCATCGGCATCTTACTCTGGAAACACCATATATTTT. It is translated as CASSPSASYSGNTIYF.

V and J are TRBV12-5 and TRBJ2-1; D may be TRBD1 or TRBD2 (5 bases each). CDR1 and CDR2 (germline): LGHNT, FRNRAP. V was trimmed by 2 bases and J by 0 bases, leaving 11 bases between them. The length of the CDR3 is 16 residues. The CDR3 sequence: CASGLSVGTSYNEQFF. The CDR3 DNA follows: TGTGCTAGTGGTTTGTCGGTCGGGACCTCCTACAATGAGCAGTTCTTC.

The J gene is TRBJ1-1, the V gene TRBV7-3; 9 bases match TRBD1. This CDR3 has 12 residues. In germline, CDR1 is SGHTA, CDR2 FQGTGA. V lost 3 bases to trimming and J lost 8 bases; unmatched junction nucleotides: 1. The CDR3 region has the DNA TGTGCCAGCAGCTTCGGACAGGGGGAAGCTTTCTTT. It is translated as CASSFGQGEAFF.

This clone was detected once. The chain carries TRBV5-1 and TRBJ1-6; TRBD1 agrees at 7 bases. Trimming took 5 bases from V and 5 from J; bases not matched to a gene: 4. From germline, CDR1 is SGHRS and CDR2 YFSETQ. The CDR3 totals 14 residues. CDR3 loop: CASRAGTDNSPLHF. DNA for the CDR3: TGCGCCAGCAGAGCCGGGACAGATAATTCACCCCTCCACTTT.

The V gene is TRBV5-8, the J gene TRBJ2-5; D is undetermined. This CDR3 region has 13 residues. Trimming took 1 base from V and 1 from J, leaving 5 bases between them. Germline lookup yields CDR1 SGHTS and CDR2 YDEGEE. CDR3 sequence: CASSLYTQETQYF. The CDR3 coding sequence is TGTGCCAGCAGCTTGTACACCCAAGAGACCCAGTACTTC. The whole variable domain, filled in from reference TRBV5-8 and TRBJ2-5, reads EAGVTQSPTHLIKTRGQQATLRCSPISGHTSVYWYQQALGLGLQFLLWYDEGEERNRGNFPPRFSGRQFPNYSSELNVNALELEDSALYLCASSLYTQETQYFGPGTRLLVL.

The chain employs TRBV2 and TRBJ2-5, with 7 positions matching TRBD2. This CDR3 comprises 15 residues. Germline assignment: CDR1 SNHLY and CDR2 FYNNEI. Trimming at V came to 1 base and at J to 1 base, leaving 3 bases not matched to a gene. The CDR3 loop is CASSEVSGSQETQYF. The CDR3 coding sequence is TGTGCCAGCAGTGAAGTTAGCGGGTCCCAAGAGACCCAGTACTTC.

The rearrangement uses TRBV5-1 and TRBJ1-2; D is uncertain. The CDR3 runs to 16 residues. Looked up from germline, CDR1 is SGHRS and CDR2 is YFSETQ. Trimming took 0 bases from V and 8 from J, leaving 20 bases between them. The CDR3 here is CASSLAGQAGMGGYTF. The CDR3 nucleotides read TGCGCCAGCAGCTTGGCCGGTCAGGCAGGAATGGGAGGCTACACCTTC. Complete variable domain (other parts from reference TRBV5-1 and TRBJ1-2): KAGVTQTPRYLIKTRGQQVTLSCSPISGHRSVSWYQQTPGQGLQFLFEYFSETQRNKGNFPGRFSGRQFSNSRSEMNVSTLELGDSALYLCASSLAGQAGMGGYTFGSGTRLTVV.

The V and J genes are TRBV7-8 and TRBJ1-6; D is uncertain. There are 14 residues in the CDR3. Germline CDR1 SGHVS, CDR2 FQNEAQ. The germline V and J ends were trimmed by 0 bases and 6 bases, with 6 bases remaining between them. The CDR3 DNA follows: TGTGCCAGCAGCTTAGCGTACAGTAATTCACCCCTCCACTTT. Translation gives CASSLAYSNSPLHF.

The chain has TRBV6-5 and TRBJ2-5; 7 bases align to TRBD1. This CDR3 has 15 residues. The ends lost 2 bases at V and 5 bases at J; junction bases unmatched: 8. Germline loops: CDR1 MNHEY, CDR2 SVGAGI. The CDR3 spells CASSYAGGREETQYF. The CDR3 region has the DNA TGTGCCAGCAGTTACGCAGGGGGTAGGGAGGAGACCCAGTACTTC.

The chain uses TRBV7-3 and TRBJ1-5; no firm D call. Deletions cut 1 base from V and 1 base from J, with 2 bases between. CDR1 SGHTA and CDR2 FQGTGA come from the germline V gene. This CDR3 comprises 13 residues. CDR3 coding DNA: TGTGCCAGCAGCTTAAGCAGCAATCAGCCCCAGCATTTT. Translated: CASSLSSNQPQHF. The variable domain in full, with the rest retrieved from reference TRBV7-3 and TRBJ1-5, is GAGVSQTPSNKVTEKGKYVELRCDPISGHTALYWYRQSLGQGPEFLIYFQGTGAADDSGLPNDRFFAVRPEGSVSTLKIQRTERGDSAVYLCASSLSSNQPQHFGDGTRLSIL.

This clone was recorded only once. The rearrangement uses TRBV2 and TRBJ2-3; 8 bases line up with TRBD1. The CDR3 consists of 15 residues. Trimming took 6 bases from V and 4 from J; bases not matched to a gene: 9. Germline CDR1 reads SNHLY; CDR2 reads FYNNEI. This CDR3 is CASRARTGSSDTQYF. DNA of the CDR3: TGTGCCAGCAGGGCCCGGACAGGGTCTTCAGATACGCAGTATTTT.

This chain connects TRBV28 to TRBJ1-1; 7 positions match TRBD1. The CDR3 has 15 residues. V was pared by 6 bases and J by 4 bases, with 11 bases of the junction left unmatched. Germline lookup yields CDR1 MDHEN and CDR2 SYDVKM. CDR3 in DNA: TGTGCCAGCAGGGTTCCGTCCAGGGGGGGCACTGAAGCTTTCTTT. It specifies CASRVPSRGGTEAFF.

The CDR3 region is CARPRQGWCEKLFF. CDR3 coding DNA: TGTGCCAGACCCCGACAGGGCTGGTGTGAAAAACTGTTTTTT. This rearrangement joins TRBV5-3 to TRBJ1-4; 7 bases are shared with TRBD1. TRBV5-3 belongs to the ORF category, with a function that is uncertain. Trimming removed 7 bases from V and 7 bases from J; junction bases left unmatched: 10. The CDR3 is 14 residues long.

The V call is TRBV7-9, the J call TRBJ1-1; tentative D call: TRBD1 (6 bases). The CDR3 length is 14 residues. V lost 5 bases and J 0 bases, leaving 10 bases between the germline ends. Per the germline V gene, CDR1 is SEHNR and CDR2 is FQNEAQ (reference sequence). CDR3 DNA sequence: TGTGCCAGCAGCACACAGGGAATGAACACTGAAGCTTTCTTT. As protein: CASSTQGMNTEAFF.

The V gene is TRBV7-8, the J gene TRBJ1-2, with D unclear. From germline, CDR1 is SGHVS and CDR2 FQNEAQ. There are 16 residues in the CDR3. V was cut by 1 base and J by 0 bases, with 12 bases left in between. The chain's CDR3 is CASSLGIVRANYGYTF. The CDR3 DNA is TGTGCCAGCAGCTTAGGGATCGTCAGAGCTAACTATGGCTACACCTTC.

CDR3 coding DNA: TGTGCCACCCCCCTCGGGAGGGAGGACACCGGGGAGCTGTTTTTT. It yields the protein CATPLGREDTGELFF. The rearrangement joins TRBV24-1 to TRBJ2-2, with TRBD2 identical over 8 bases. Trimming cost V 9 bases and J 3 bases; bases outside gene matches: 8. CDR1 is KGHDR and CDR2 is SFDVKD in the germline V gene. CDR3 length: 15 amino acids.

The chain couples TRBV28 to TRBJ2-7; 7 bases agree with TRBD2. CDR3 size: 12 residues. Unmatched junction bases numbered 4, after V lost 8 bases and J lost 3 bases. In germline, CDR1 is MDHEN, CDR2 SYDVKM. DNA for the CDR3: TGTGCCAGCGGAGGACTAGGCTACGAGCAGTACTTC. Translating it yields CASGGLGYEQYF. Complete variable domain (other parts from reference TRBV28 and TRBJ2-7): DVKVTQSSRYLVKRTGEKVFLECVQDMDHENMFWYRQDPGLGLRLIYFSYDVKMKEKGDIPEGYSVSREKKERFSLILESASTNQTSMYLCASGGLGYEQYFGPGTRLTVT.

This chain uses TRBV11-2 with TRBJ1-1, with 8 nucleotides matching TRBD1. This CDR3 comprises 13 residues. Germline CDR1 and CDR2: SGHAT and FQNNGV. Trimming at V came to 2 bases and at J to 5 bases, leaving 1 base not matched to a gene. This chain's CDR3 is CASSLNRGTEAFF. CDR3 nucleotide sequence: TGTGCCAGCAGCTTAAACAGGGGGACTGAAGCTTTCTTT.

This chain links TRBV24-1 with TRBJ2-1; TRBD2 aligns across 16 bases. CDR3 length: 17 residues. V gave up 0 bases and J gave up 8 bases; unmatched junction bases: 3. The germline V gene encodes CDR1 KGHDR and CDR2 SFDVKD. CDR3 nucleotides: TGTGCCACCAGTGATTTGGGGACTAGCGGGAGGGTTGATGAGCAGTTCTTC. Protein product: CATSDLGTSGRVDEQFF.

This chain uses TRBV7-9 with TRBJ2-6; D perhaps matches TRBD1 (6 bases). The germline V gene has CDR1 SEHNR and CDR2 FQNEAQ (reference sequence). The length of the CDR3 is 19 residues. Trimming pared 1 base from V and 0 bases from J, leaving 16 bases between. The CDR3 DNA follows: TGTGCCAGCAGCTTAGTCTTCCAGGGGCCCTTCTCTGGGGCCAACGTCCTGACTTTC. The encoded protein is CASSLVFQGPFSGANVLTF.

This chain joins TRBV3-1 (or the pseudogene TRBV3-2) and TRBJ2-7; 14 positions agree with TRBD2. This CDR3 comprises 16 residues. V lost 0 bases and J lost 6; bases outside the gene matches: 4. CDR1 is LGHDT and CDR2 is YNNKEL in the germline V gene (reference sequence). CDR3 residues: CASSQDWGLAGAEQYF. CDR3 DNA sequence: TGTGCCAGCAGCCAAGATTGGGGACTAGCGGGGGCCGAGCAGTACTTC.